This TCR beta chain was found in a study of cytomegalovirus exposure and HLA in healthy donors. About this clone: Its antigen is undetermined.

Germline CDR1 is SGHTA and CDR2 is FQGNSA. Trimming took 5 bases from V and 6 from J; bases not matched to a gene: 12. The CDR3 runs 16 residues. Study outcomes and limitations: Cytomegalovirus-associated TCR beta chains were listed, numbering 150 to 200.

The assay was immunoSEQ multiplex PCR, and TCRdb's table has in-frame clones only and misses some. This sample has some 170,000 clones, with less than 90% found just once. This chain uses TRBV7-2 with TRBJ2-4; 8 nucleotides align to TRBD2. The sequencing sample was made of PBMCs. The clonotype was recovered from a woman younger than 35 in good health and CMV-seronegative. CDR3 nucleotide sequence: TGTGCCAGCAGCATAATACTCCAAAGCGGGAGAAACATTCAGTACTTC. Its protein product is CASSIILQSGRNIQYF.